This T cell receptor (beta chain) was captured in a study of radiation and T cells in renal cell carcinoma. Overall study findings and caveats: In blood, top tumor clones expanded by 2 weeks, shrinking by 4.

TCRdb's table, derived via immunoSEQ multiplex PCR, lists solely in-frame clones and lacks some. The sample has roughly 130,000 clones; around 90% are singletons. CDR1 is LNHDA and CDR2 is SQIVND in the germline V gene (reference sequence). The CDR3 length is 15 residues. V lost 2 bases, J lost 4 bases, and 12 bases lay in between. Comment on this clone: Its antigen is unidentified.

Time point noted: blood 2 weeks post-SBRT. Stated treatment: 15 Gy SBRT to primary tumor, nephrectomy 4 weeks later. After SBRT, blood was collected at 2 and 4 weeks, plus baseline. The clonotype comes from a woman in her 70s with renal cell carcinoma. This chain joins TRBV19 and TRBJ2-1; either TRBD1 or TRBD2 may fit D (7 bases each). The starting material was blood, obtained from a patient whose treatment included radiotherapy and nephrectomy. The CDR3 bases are TGTGCCAGTAGTATATGGGGGGGACAGTACAATGAGCAGTTCTTC. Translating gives CASSIWGGQYNEQFF.